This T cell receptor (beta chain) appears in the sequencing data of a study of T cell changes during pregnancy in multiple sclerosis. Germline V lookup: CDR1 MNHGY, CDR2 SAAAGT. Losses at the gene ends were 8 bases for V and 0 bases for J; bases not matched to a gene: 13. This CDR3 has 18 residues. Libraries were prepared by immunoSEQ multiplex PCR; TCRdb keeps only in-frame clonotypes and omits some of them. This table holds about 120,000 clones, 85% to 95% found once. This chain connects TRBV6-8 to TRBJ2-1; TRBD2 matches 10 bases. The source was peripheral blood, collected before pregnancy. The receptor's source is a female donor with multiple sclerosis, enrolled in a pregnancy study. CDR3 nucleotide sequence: TGTGCCAGCGGAAGGTGGACTAGCGGCCTGAGCTCCTACAATGAGCAGTTCTTC. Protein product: CASGRWTSGLSSYNEQFF.